This entry lists 25 T cell receptor beta chains sequenced from one sample in a study of T cell responses to AZD1222 COVID-19 vaccine. Using immunoSEQ multiplex PCR, the repertoire was profiled, and TCRdb retains in-frame clones only, with some absent. There are about 140,000 clones in the sample; roughly 92% occur only once, and more than 5% lies in the top ten. Sample: peripheral blood, taken on day 0 of AZD1222 vaccination. The receptors were sampled from an adult in good health.

V and J are TRBV2 and TRBJ2-7; D gene unclear. Between the trimmed V and J ends, which lost 8 bases and 3 bases, there was a span of 8 bases. CDR3 length: 11 amino acids. Germline CDR1 reads SNHLY; CDR2 reads FYNNEI. CDR3 DNA sequence: TGTGCCAGCGGTCAGGTCTACGAGCAGTACTTC. Translation: CASGQVYEQYF.

The J gene is TRBJ1-4, the V gene TRBV6-5; possible D gene TRBD1, 5 bases. The V end lost 6 bases, the J end lost 2 bases, and 10 bases lay between the germline ends. The germline CDR1 and CDR2 sequences are MNHEY and SVGAGI. The CDR3 has 14 amino acids. The DNA for the CDR3 is TGTGCCAGCAGAGACAGATACACTAATGAAAAACTGTTTTTT. It yields the protein CASRDRYTNEKLFF.

The rearrangement uses TRBV27 and TRBJ2-7, with 9 positions matching TRBD1. V lost 4 bases and J lost 0; bases outside the gene matches: 16. Germline lookup yields CDR1 MNHEY and CDR2 SMNVEV (reference sequence). The CDR3 totals 19 residues. Here the CDR3 reads CASSSTGTGLNEISYEQYF. The CDR3 DNA reads TGTGCCAGCAGTTCGACCGGGACAGGGTTGAATGAAATCTCCTACGAGCAGTACTTC.

The chain combines TRBV27 with TRBJ1-1, with D possibly being TRBD1 (6 bases). Per germline, CDR1 MNHEY and CDR2 SMNVEV (reference sequence). Deletions cut 3 bases from V and 4 bases from J, with 6 bases between. The CDR3 has 12 residues. In nucleotides, the CDR3 is TGTGCCAGCAGTTTCAGGGGCACTGAAGCTTTCTTT. Amino acids: CASSFRGTEAFF.

The genes are TRBV6-2 or TRBV6-3 and TRBJ1-6, with 7 bases identical to TRBD1. The germline gives CDR1 MNHEY, CDR2 SVGEGT. Unmatched junction bases numbered 7, after V lost 6 bases and J lost 8 bases. This CDR3 comprises 14 residues. CDR3 protein: CASSQGGWHSPLHF. CDR3 sequence (DNA): TGTGCCAGCAGCCAGGGGGGTTGGCATTCACCCCTCCACTTT.

This chain connects TRBV28 to TRBJ2-7; the match to TRBD2 covers 10 bases. Germline V CDR1 and CDR2: MDHEN, SYDVKM. CDR3 length: 15 residues. V dropped 2 bases and J dropped 6; count of bases not matched to a gene: 7. The CDR3 is CASSLRGLALSEQYF. The CDR3 DNA reads TGTGCCAGCAGTTTAAGGGGACTAGCGTTAAGCGAGCAGTACTTC.

The V gene is TRBV2, the J gene TRBJ1-1; weak D call: TRBD1 (5 bases). Trimming removed 6 bases at V and 4 bases at J, with 15 bases between. The CDR3 runs to 14 residues. Germline CDR1 is SNHLY and CDR2 is FYNNEI. The CDR3 sequence is CASRRGKGSTEAFF. CDR3 bases: TGTGCCAGCAGGAGGGGTAAGGGTTCCACTGAAGCTTTCTTT.

The rearrangement joins TRBV15 to TRBJ1-4, with D perhaps matching TRBD1 (5 bases). The CDR3 length is 15 residues. The V end was cut by 0 bases, the J end by 8 bases, with 13 bases between. Germline CDR1 LNHNV, CDR2 YYDKDF (reference sequence). The CDR3 region is CATSRDVMGGEKLFF. DNA of the CDR3: TGTGCCACCAGCAGAGATGTCATGGGGGGAGAAAAACTGTTTTTT.

This clone was detected once. The chain recombines TRBV15 with TRBJ2-7; the match to TRBD1 covers 7 bases. In germline, CDR1 is LNHNV, CDR2 YYDKDF (reference sequence). This CDR3 has 16 residues. V dropped 5 bases and J dropped 2; count of bases not matched to a gene: 12. The CDR3 DNA is TGTGCCACCAGCTCCCTTACCGGGGACAGCACCTACGAGCAGTACTTC. Its translation: CATSSLTGDSTYEQYF.

This rearrangement joins TRBV6-5 to TRBJ2-1; TRBD1 aligns across 7 bases. The germline V gene encodes CDR1 MNHEY and CDR2 SVGAGI. The CDR3 contains 14 residues. The trim removed 6 bases at V and 5 bases at J, leaving 7 bases unmatched. In DNA form, the CDR3 reads TGTGCCAGCAGACACGGGGACAGCAACAATGAGCAGTTCTTC. Translating it yields CASRHGDSNNEQFF.

The chain joins TRBV3-1 (or the pseudogene TRBV3-2) to TRBJ1-5; D gene ambiguous. The CDR3 extends over 14 amino acids. The germline V gene encodes CDR1 LGHDT and CDR2 YNNKEL (reference sequence). The V end lost 4 bases, the J end lost 8 bases, and 15 bases lay between the germline ends. DNA for the CDR3: TGTGCCAGCAGCCCGCTCGGTTCGTGGGAGCCCCAGCATTTT. Residues: CASSPLGSWEPQHF.

This sequence joins TRBV2 and TRBJ1-2, with D hard to call. CDR1 and CDR2 from the germline V gene are SNHLY and FYNNEI. V gave up 3 bases and J gave up 3 bases, with 20 bases separating them. The CDR3 length is 17 residues. Here the CDR3 DNA reads TGTGCCAGCAGTGAGAGACAATACGCTATTGTTGACTATGGCTACACCTTC. Amino acid sequence: CASSERQYAIVDYGYTF.

CDR3 nucleotide sequence: TGCAGTGCTAGTATCCAGGGGGATCAGCCCCAGCATTTT. Amino acid sequence: CSASIQGDQPQHF. This rearrangement joins TRBV20-1 to TRBJ1-5; 7 bases line up with TRBD1. The J segment lost 5 bases and the V segment lost 3 bases, leaving 4 bases of the junction unmatched. The CDR3 has 13 residues. Germline CDR1 and CDR2: DFQATT and SNEGSKA (reference sequence).

This rearrangement joins TRBV5-1 to TRBJ2-2, with D unresolved. This CDR3 region has 15 residues. The ends were cut back, 6 bases at V and 6 bases at J, with 18 bases in the middle. Germline CDR1 SGHRS, CDR2 YFSETQ. The CDR3 DNA sequence: TGCGCCAGCACCCCATGGTCTCCGGACGCCGGGGAGCTGTTTTTT. Protein: CASTPWSPDAGELFF.

This clone has just a few counts. The genes are TRBV25-1 and TRBJ2-7; no clear D. There are 13 residues in the CDR3. Deletions cut 2 bases from V and 4 bases from J, with 9 bases between. CDR1 and CDR2 (germline): MGHDK, SYGVNS. The CDR3 DNA is TGTGCCAGCAGTGAACAGGCGTTGTACGAGCAGTACTTC. Protein: CASSEQALYEQYF.

This clone was picked up one time. The chain recombines TRBV28 with TRBJ2-7, with 11 bases identical to TRBD1. The J segment lost 9 bases and the V segment lost 3 bases, leaving 10 bases of the junction unmatched. Germline V gene data show CDR1 as MDHEN and CDR2 as SYDVKM. The length of the CDR3 is 15 residues. As DNA, the CDR3 is TGTGCCAGCAGTTTCTTCCGGGACAGGGGGTCAGGGCAGTACTTC. This sequence encodes CASSFFRDRGSGQYF.

V gene TRBV2 combines with J gene TRBJ2-2; 9 bases agree with TRBD1. The CDR3 length is 16 residues. Germline V CDR1 and CDR2: SNHLY, FYNNEI. Trimming at V came to 6 bases and at J to 0 bases, leaving 5 bases not matched to a gene. This chain's CDR3 is CASRTTGGANTGELFF. In nucleotides, the CDR3 is TGTGCCAGCAGAACGACAGGGGGAGCGAACACCGGGGAGCTGTTTTTT.

This clone is a singleton in its sample. The V call is TRBV5-1, the J call TRBJ1-1, with D possibly TRBD1 on 5 matching bases. The V end was cut by 5 bases, the J end by 4 bases, with 12 bases between. The V gene's germline CDR1 is SGHRS and CDR2 YFSETQ. The CDR3 is 13 amino acids. The CDR3 region is CASSPGGFTEAFF. DNA for the CDR3: TGCGCCAGCAGTCCGGGGGGGTTCACTGAAGCTTTCTTT.

The CDR3: CASSPRLTGGDEAFF. DNA of the CDR3: TGTGCCAGCAGCCCTAGACTAACAGGGGGCGATGAAGCTTTCTTT. The chain joins TRBV5-4 to TRBJ1-1, with 9 bases fitting TRBD1. V was clipped by 4 bases and J by 7 bases; unmatched bases: 11. The CDR3 covers 15 residues. Germline values: CDR1 SGHNT, CDR2 YYREEE (reference sequence). The full variable domain, in which reference TRBV5-4 and TRBJ1-1 provide the parts outside the CDR3, is ETGVTQSPTHLIKTRGQQVTLRCSSQSGHNTVSWYQQALGQGPQFIFQYYREEENGRGNFPPRFSGLQFPNYSSELNVNALELDDSALYLCASSPRLTGGDEAFFGQGTRLTVV.

The chain is built from TRBV5-5 and TRBJ1-5; 7 bases agree with TRBD1. The CDR3 totals 16 residues. Germline V gene data show CDR1 as SGHKS and CDR2 as YYEKEE (reference sequence). Trimming removed 3 bases from V and 6 bases from J; junction bases left unmatched: 12. The CDR3 DNA is TGTGCCAGCAGCTACCAACAGGGGTTGGGTGGTCAGCCCCAGCATTTT. Protein product: CASSYQQGLGGQPQHF.

J is TRBJ1-1 and V is TRBV29-1; D might be TRBD1 (5 bases). CDR3 size: 12 residues. The ends were cut back, 4 bases at V and 4 bases at J, with 10 bases in the middle. Looked up from germline, CDR1 is SQVTM and CDR2 is ANQGSEA. The chain's CDR3 is CSVGGRSTEAFF. In DNA, the CDR3 is TGCAGCGTTGGGGGCAGGAGCACTGAAGCTTTCTTT.

The rearrangement joins TRBV7-6 to TRBJ2-7, with D unclear. Germline values: CDR1 SGHVS, CDR2 FNYEAQ. The V gene lost 4 bases and the J gene lost 5 bases, with 9 bases spanning the gap. CDR3 length: 12 residues. The CDR3 DNA is TGTGCCAGCAGCTCCGTATCTAACGAGCAGTACTTC. Its protein is CASSSVSNEQYF.

The gene calls are TRBV28 and TRBJ1-2, with 7 bases that match TRBD1. Germline V gives CDR1 MDHEN, CDR2 SYDVKM. Trimming cost V 5 bases and J 3 bases; bases outside gene matches: 12. The CDR3 has 16 residues. The CDR3: CASSPTNQGGDYGYTF. Here the CDR3 DNA reads TGTGCCAGCAGTCCGACCAACCAGGGGGGAGACTATGGCTACACCTTC.

This chain links TRBV21-1 with TRBJ2-7; TRBD1, the table's D call, was not compared with the DNA. TRBV21-1 is a pseudogene. The CDR3 length is 16 residues. This chain's CDR3 is CASSKDGGQGADEQYF. The CDR3 bases are TGTGCCAGCAGCAAAGATGGGGGACAGGGGGCTGACGAGCAGTACTTC.

The rearrangement uses TRBV28 and TRBJ2-3; 8 positions match TRBD2. Trimming cost V 1 base and J 3 bases; bases outside gene matches: 6. CDR1 and CDR2 from the germline V gene are MDHEN and SYDVKM. The CDR3 consists of 16 residues. CDR3 DNA sequence: TGTGCCAGCAGTTTATTATCGGGAGGGTTGACAGATACGCAGTATTTT. Protein: CASSLLSGGLTDTQYF.